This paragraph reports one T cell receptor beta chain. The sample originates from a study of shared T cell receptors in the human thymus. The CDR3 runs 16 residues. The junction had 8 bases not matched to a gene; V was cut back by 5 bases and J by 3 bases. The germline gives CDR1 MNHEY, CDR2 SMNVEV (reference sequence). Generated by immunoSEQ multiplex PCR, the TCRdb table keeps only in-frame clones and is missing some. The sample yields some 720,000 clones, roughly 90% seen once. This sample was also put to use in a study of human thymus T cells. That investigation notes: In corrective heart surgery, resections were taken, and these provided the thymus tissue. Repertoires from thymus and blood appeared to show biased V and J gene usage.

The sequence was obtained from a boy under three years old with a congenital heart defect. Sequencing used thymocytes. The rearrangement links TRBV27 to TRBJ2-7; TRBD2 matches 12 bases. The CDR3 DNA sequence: TGTGCCAGCAGTCGTGGGACTAGCGGGCCGGGCTACGAGCAGTACTTC. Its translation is CASSRGTSGPGYEQYF.